This T cell receptor beta chain derives from a study of T cells after posttransplantation cyclophosphamide. CDR1 is MNHEY and CDR2 is SVGAGI in the germline V gene. The CDR3 consists of 15 residues. Trimming left V 6 bases short and J 5 bases short, with 17 bases between. Sequencing used immunoSEQ multiplex PCR; TCRdb keeps in-frame clones, though not all of them. Seen here are 20,000 to 25,000 clones, 73% observed once, and the top ten hold 0.65% to 0.75%. This TCR derives from a woman in her sixties or seventies in good health, CMV-negative, and a related stem cell transplant donor. The chain links TRBV6-5 to TRBJ1-5, with no clear D. Sequenced input: memory CD4+ T cells sorted from PBMCs. In DNA, the CDR3 is TGTGCCAGCAGACCGACACGGGGTCGGGATCAGCCCCAGCATTTT. As protein: CASRPTRGRDQPQHF.